Listed below are T cell receptor beta chains from one sample, sequenced in a study of T-cell memory formation after mild COVID-19. A single record per CDR3 protein comes from TCRdb applying MiXCR to the 5' RACE reads. Altogether around 250,000 distinct CDR3 sequences are present, roughly 9.4% being singletons, with the ten largest covering roughly a fifth. The sample taken for sequencing was PBMCs or a T cell subset sorted from them (not recorded which). The receptors were gathered from a man aged 18 to 35 who had mild COVID-19 (a few samples of this study predate the infection). Cell type and time point are not known. Each CDR3 is given with its conserved first and last residue. A D gene is named only where the DNA matches it firmly. Expanded clones get a size class; other rows say once, few or many, or leave the size out.

CDR3	DNA	D	size	V	J
CASSWRRTDTQYF	TGTGCCAGCAGTTGGCGCCGCACAGATACGCAGTATTTT	NA	NA	TRBV27	TRBJ2-3
CASSLGLDYEQYF	TGTGCCAGCAGCTTGGGACTAGACTACGAGCAGTACTTC	NA	NA	TRBV5-6	TRBJ2-7
CASSSTGRDEQYF	TGTGCCAGCAGCTCCACCGGCCGTGACGAGCAGTACTTC	NA	few	TRBV7-2	TRBJ2-7
CASSFFRGQGDEQFF	TGCGCCAGCAGCTTCTTCAGGGGACAGGGGGATGAGCAGTTCTTC	TRBD1	few	TRBV5-1	TRBJ2-1
CASSGRGADTGELFF	TGTGCCAGCAGCGGCCGGGGGGCGGACACCGGGGAGCTGTTTTTT	NA	few	TRBV7-3	TRBJ2-2
CASSQTSYGYTF	TGTGCCAGCAGCCAAACGAGCTATGGCTACACCTTC	NA	NA	TRBV3-1	TRBJ1-2
CASSSRRGQPQHF	TGTGCCAGCAGCTCCCGACGGGGGCAGCCCCAGCATTTT	NA	few	TRBV7-8	TRBJ1-5
CSVPGQGIGSQPQHF	TGCAGTGTACCGGGACAGGGTATTGGGAGTCAGCCCCAGCATTTT	TRBD1	many	TRBV20-1	TRBJ1-5
CASSVAAGADTQYF	TGTGCCAGCAGCGTAGCGGCAGGGGCAGATACGCAGTATTTT	NA	few	TRBV9	TRBJ2-3
CASSPFSGADEKLFF	TGTGCCAGCTCACCATTTTCAGGGGCGGATGAAAAACTGTTTTTT	NA	few	TRBV18	TRBJ1-4
CASSQEQLSGRGTNTGELFF	TGTGCCAGCAGCCAAGAACAGCTGTCCGGCAGGGGGACAAACACCGGGGAGCTGTTTTTT	TRBD1	few	TRBV4-2	TRBJ2-2
CASPCVTAEAFF	TGTGCAAGTCCGTGCGTTACCGCTGAAGCTTTCTTT	NA	NA	TRBV12-2	TRBJ1-1
CASSYSMDRHTDTQYF	TGTGCCAGCAGTTACTCGATGGACAGGCACACAGATACGCAGTATTTT	TRBD1	large	TRBV6-2/TRBV6-3	TRBJ2-3
CASSLGVYEQYF	TGTGCCAGCAGTCTAGGGGTCTACGAGCAGTACTTC	NA	few	TRBV5-5	TRBJ2-7
CASSFGTSGYNEQFF	TGCGCCAGCAGCTTCGGGACTAGCGGGTACAATGAGCAGTTCTTC	TRBD2	many	TRBV5-1	TRBJ2-1
CASSDATGVYEQYF	TGTGCCAGCAGTGACGCGACAGGAGTCTACGAGCAGTACTTC	NA	NA	TRBV2	TRBJ2-7
CASSFGGGATDTQYF	TGTGCCAGCAGCTTCGGCGGGGGGGCCACAGATACGCAGTATTTT	TRBD2	few	TRBV7-6	TRBJ2-3
CASSSGGAYPTDTQYF	TGTGCCAGCAGTTCGGGGGGTGCTTACCCCACAGATACGCAGTATTTT	TRBD2	NA	TRBV28	TRBJ2-3
CASSGGGSMNTEAFF	TGCGCCAGCAGCGGGGGGGGCTCCATGAACACTGAAGCTTTCTTT	NA	many	TRBV5-1	TRBJ1-1
CASSLTSVTDTQYF	TGTGCCAGCAGTTTAACCAGCGTCACAGATACGCAGTATTTT	NA	many	TRBV12-3/TRBV12-4	TRBJ2-3
CASRPPLGGRETQYF	TGTGCCAGCAGGCCCCCCCTCGGCGGACGAGAGACCCAGTACTTC	NA	few	TRBV2	TRBJ2-5
CASSALEVSGGYTF	TGTGCCAGCAGCGCCCTTGAGGTCTCGGGTGGCTACACCTTC	NA	NA	TRBV9	TRBJ1-2
CSARDRGGGASLYGYTF	TGCAGTGCTAGAGATCGGGGTGGAGGGGCGTCTCTCTATGGCTACACCTTC	NA	few	TRBV20-1	TRBJ1-2
CASSLGAFDEQYF	TGTGCCAGTAGTTTGGGGGCTTTCGACGAGCAGTACTTC	NA	many	TRBV19	TRBJ2-7
CASSTTGVRGYGYTF	TGTGCCAGCAGTACTACAGGAGTAAGGGGCTATGGCTACACCTTC	NA	NA	TRBV12-3/TRBV12-4	TRBJ1-2
CATSGSGQETQYF	TGTGCCACCAGTGGTTCGGGCCAAGAGACCCAGTACTTC	NA	few	TRBV24-1	TRBJ2-5
CASSFASADIQYF	TGTGCCAGCAGTTTCGCATCCGCGGACATTCAGTACTTC	NA	many	TRBV12-3/TRBV12-4	TRBJ2-4
CASSRGLAGELFF	TGTGCCAGCTCAAGAGGACTAGCCGGGGAGCTGTTTTTT	TRBD2	NA	TRBV18	TRBJ2-2
CSASHGVQGYGYTF	TGCAGTGCTAGTCATGGCGTACAGGGGTATGGCTACACCTTC	TRBD1	NA	TRBV20-1	TRBJ1-2
CSANDRGPGTEAFF	TGCAGTGCGAACGACAGGGGCCCGGGGACTGAAGCTTTCTTT	TRBD1	NA	TRBV20-1	TRBJ1-1
CASSLSGGGPRNTQYF	TGTGCCAGCAGTTTATCTGGCGGGGGGCCCCGCAATACGCAGTATTTT	TRBD2	NA	TRBV27	TRBJ2-3
CSVAPGGADTQYF	TGCAGCGTCGCACCCGGGGGGGCAGATACGCAGTATTTT	TRBD2	NA	TRBV29-1	TRBJ2-3
CSAPWTGEINGELFF	TGCAGTGCTCCTTGGACAGGGGAAATTAACGGGGAGCTGTTTTTT	TRBD1	many	TRBV20-1	TRBJ2-2
CASRTGHRSGNTIYF	TGTGCCAGCAGGACGGGACACCGCTCTGGAAACACCATATATTTT	NA	few	TRBV6-1	TRBJ1-3
CASRPGQGAEKLFF	TGTGCCAGCAGACCGGGACAGGGGGCTGAAAAACTGTTTTTT	TRBD1	NA	TRBV12-3/TRBV12-4	TRBJ1-4
CASSQMGGAYEQFF	TGTGCCAGCAGCCAGATGGGGGGGGCATATGAGCAGTTCTTC	NA	NA	TRBV4-2	TRBJ2-1
CASSRLAGRYNEQFF	TGTGCCAGCAGCCGACTAGCGGGGAGATACAATGAGCAGTTCTTC	TRBD2	NA	TRBV27	TRBJ2-1
CASSLWAGKTEAFF	TGCGCCAGCAGCTTGTGGGCAGGGAAGACTGAAGCTTTCTTT	NA	many	TRBV5-1	TRBJ1-1
CASDPLAGAGSRTDTQYF	TGCGCCAGCGACCCATTAGCGGGGGCCGGGTCTCGCACAGATACGCAGTATTTT	TRBD2	NA	TRBV4-1	TRBJ2-3
CSFGRGAFYNEQFF	TGCAGCTTCGGACGGGGGGCGTTCTACAATGAGCAGTTCTTC	NA	NA	TRBV20-1	TRBJ2-1
CASSYAQGAYQPQHF	TGTGCCAGCAGCTACGCACAGGGGGCATATCAGCCCCAGCATTTT	TRBD1	few	TRBV11-2	TRBJ1-5
CASNSRITGELFF	TGTGCCAGCAACAGCCGGATCACCGGGGAGCTGTTTTTT	NA	NA	TRBV19	TRBJ2-2
CASSSQGLGSYNEQFF	TGTGCCAGCAGCTCCCAGGGACTGGGCTCCTACAATGAGCAGTTCTTC	NA	NA	TRBV7-9	TRBJ2-1
CASSFFGVNQPQHF	TGTGCCAGCAGCTTTTTCGGGGTCAATCAGCCCCAGCATTTT	NA	NA	TRBV5-6	TRBJ1-5
CASSDPGNSNQPQHF	TGTGCCAGCAGTGACCCAGGTAATAGCAATCAGCCCCAGCATTTT	NA	NA	TRBV6-1	TRBJ1-5
CASSLDLRRGGYTF	TGTGCCAGCAGCCTTGACTTACGCAGGGGGGGCTACACCTTC	TRBD1	few	TRBV5-6	TRBJ1-2
CASSGARDYEQYF	TGTGCCAGCAGCGGGGCTAGGGATTACGAGCAGTACTTC	NA	NA	TRBV7-6	TRBJ2-7
CASSPPGEHTDTQYF	TGTGCCAGCTCACCACCGGGGGAACACACAGATACGCAGTATTTT	NA	many	TRBV18	TRBJ2-3
CASRLSRAGRETQYF	TGTGCCAGCAGATTATCTAGAGCGGGGAGGGAGACCCAGTACTTC	TRBD2	few	TRBV7-9	TRBJ2-5
CASMDRPYNEQFF	TGTGCCAGCATGGACAGACCCTACAATGAGCAGTTCTTC	NA	many	TRBV2	TRBJ2-1
CASSFTAADFGELFF	TGCGCCAGCAGCTTTACAGCCGCTGATTTCGGGGAGCTGTTTTTT	NA	many	TRBV5-1	TRBJ2-2
CASSQEPQGALNIQYF	TGCGCCAGCAGCCAAGAACCCCAGGGGGCTTTGAACATTCAGTACTTC	TRBD1	few	TRBV4-3	TRBJ2-4
CASSADRYSNQPQHF	TGTGCCAGCTCAGCGGACAGATATAGCAATCAGCCCCAGCATTTT	NA	few	TRBV18	TRBJ1-5
CASSQDEGQPQHF	TGCGCCAGCAGCCAAGACGAGGGTCAGCCCCAGCATTTT	NA	many	TRBV4-3	TRBJ1-5
CASSRPGLAGTQYF	TGTGCCAGCAGCCGGCCAGGACTAGCGGGGACCCAGTACTTC	TRBD2	few	TRBV7-2	TRBJ2-5
CASSKTENTEAFF	TGTGCCAGCAGTAAAACAGAGAACACTGAAGCTTTCTTT	NA	many	TRBV12-3/TRBV12-4	TRBJ1-1
CASSQGGVRYEQYF	TGTGCCAGCAGCCAAGGTGGGGTCCGCTACGAGCAGTACTTC	NA	few	TRBV3-1	TRBJ2-7
CASSPGAVGNTGELFF	TGCGCCAGCAGCCCGGGGGCCGTCGGGAACACCGGGGAGCTGTTTTTT	NA	NA	TRBV5-1	TRBJ2-2
CASSHDSEAFF	TGTGCCAGCAGCCACGACAGTGAGGCTTTCTTT	NA	NA	TRBV4-2	TRBJ1-1